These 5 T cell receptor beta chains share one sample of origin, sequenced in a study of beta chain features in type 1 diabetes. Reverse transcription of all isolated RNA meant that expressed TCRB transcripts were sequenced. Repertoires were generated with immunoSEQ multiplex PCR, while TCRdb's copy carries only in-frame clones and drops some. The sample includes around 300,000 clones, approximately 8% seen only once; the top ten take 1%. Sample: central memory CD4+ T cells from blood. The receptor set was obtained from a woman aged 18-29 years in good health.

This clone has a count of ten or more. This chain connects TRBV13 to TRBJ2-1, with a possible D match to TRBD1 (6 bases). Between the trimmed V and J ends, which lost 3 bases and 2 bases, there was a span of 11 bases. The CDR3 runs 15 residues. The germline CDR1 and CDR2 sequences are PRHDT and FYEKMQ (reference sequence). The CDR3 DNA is TGTGCCAGCAGCTTGATTCGGGACACCTACAATGAGCAGTTCTTC. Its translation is CASSLIRDTYNEQFF.

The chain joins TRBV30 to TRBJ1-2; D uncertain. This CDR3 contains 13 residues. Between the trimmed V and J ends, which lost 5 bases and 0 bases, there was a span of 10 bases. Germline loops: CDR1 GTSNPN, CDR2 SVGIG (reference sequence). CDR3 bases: TGTGCCTGGGCGAGAGGGCCTAACTATGGCTACACCTTC. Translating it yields CAWARGPNYGYTF.

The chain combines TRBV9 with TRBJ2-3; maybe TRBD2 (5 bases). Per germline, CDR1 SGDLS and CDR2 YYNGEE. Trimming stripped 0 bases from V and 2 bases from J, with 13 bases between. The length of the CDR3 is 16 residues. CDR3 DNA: TGTGCCAGCAGCGTAGAACTAGTCTCTTTCACAGATACGCAGTATTTT. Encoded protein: CASSVELVSFTDTQYF.

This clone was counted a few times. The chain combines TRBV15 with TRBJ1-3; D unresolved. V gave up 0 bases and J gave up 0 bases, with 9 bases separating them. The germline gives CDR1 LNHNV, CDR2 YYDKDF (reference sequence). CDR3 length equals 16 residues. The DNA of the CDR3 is TGTGCCACCAGCAGAGATATTGATTCCTCTGGAAACACCATATATTTT. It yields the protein CATSRDIDSSGNTIYF.

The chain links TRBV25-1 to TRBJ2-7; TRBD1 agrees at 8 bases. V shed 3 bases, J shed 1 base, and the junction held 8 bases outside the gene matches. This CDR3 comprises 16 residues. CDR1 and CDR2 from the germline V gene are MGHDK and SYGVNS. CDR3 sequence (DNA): TGTGCCAGCAGTGATCAGTCGTGGACAGGGTCCTACGAGCAGTACTTC. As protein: CASSDQSWTGSYEQYF.